Below are 16 T cell receptor beta chains sequenced from a single sample in a study of blood T cell repertoires in COVID-19. The data were produced by immunoSEQ multiplex PCR, yet TCRdb's version contains in-frame clones alone and is incomplete. The sample lists about 280,000 clones, 70% to 90% occurring once. The specimen sequenced was peripheral blood. The receptors come from a woman in her 70s with acute or convalescent COVID-19.

The V gene is TRBV6-5, the J gene TRBJ2-7; 7 bases align to TRBD1. With 5 bases clipped from V and 4 bases from J, the junction kept 8 bases outside the gene matches. The CDR3 length is 14 residues. Germline-derived CDR1 and CDR2 are MNHEY and SVGAGI. As DNA, the CDR3 is TGTGCCAGCAGTATCCGGGACAGAGGATACGAGCAGTACTTC. Its protein product is CASSIRDRGYEQYF.

The rearrangement uses TRBV6-2 or TRBV6-3 and TRBJ1-5; D perhaps matches TRBD1 (5 bases). Germline V lookup: CDR1 MNHEY, CDR2 SVGEGT. This CDR3 contains 13 residues. V was cut by 8 bases and J by 5 bases, with 13 bases left in between. The CDR3 nucleotides are TGTGCCAGCGGCCGGGGCGGCTATCAGCCCCAGCATTTT. Its translation is CASGRGGYQPQHF.

The chain combines TRBV12-5 with TRBJ2-3; 7 positions match TRBD1. This CDR3 has 16 amino acids. In germline, CDR1 is LGHNT, CDR2 FRNRAP. The J segment lost 2 bases and the V segment lost 6 bases, leaving 11 bases of the junction unmatched. CDR3 nucleotides: TGTGCTAGTGGCCAAGGGGGCCGGGGCTACACAGATACGCAGTATTTT. Translation gives CASGQGGRGYTDTQYF.

J is TRBJ1-5 and V is TRBV28, with D perhaps matching TRBD1 (5 bases). Per germline, CDR1 MDHEN and CDR2 SYDVKM. V was clipped by 3 bases and J by 9 bases, with 18 bases between them. CDR3 length equals 15 residues. The CDR3 reads CASSFPGSQGGPQHF. The DNA for the CDR3 is TGTGCCAGCAGTTTCCCGGGGAGCCAGGGAGGGCCCCAGCATTTT.

The chain employs TRBV11-1 and TRBJ2-2; 7 positions match TRBD2. Germline CDR1 SGHAT, CDR2 FQDESV (reference sequence). The J segment lost 5 bases and the V segment lost 5 bases, leaving 5 bases of the junction unmatched. This CDR3 has 14 residues. The DNA for the CDR3 is TGTGCCAGCAGCCCGGACGGGGGGACCGGGGAGCTGTTTTTT. Its translation is CASSPDGGTGELFF.

This clone was counted a single time. The chain combines TRBV21-1 with TRBJ1-2; the DNA was not used to check the table's D call, TRBD1. TRBV21-1 is reported as a pseudogene. This CDR3 has 18 residues. The CDR3 region has the DNA TGTGCCAGCAGCAAAGGGGGGAGTGGGGACAGGGAGGACTATGGCTACACCTTC. This gives the protein CASSKGGSGDREDYGYTF.

The V call is TRBV7-8, the J call TRBJ1-2; 10 nucleotides agree with TRBD1. The V gene end was trimmed by 6 bases and the J gene end by 5 bases; junction bases not matched to a gene: 9. From germline, CDR1 is SGHVS and CDR2 FQNEAQ. The CDR3 sequence is 15 residues long. CDR3 sequence: CASSPRGQGPYGYTF. CDR3 sequence (DNA): TGTGCCAGCAGTCCCCGGGGACAGGGGCCGTATGGCTACACCTTC.

In nucleotides, the CDR3 is TGTGCCAGCTCACCACCGCCGGGAGGCAATCAGCCCCAGCATTTT. Amino acid sequence: CASSPPPGGNQPQHF. The gene calls are TRBV18 and TRBJ1-5; D unresolved. The CDR3 spans 15 residues. The germline V gene encodes CDR1 KGHSH and CDR2 LQKENI. V was trimmed by 0 bases and J by 2 bases, leaving 8 bases between them. Based on the CDR3 plus reference TRBV18 and TRBJ1-5, the full variable domain is NAGVMQNPRHLVRRRGQEARLRCSPMKGHSHVYWYRQLPEEGLKFMVYLQKENIIDESGMPKERFSAEFPKEGPSILRIQQVVRGDSAAYFCASSPPPGGNQPQHFGDGTRLSIL.

V and J are TRBV7-2 and TRBJ1-2; TRBD1 matches at 8 bases. The CDR3 has 17 amino acids. J lost 6 bases, V lost 4 bases, and 16 bases had no gene match. Per the germline V gene, CDR1 is SGHTA and CDR2 is FQGNSA. DNA of the CDR3: TGTGCCAGCAGCTCAAACCGTTGGACAGGGACTTTGCATGGCTACACCTTC. Translating gives CASSSNRWTGTLHGYTF.

The rearrangement uses TRBV13 and TRBJ1-5, with 9 bases identical to TRBD1. J was trimmed by 5 bases and V by 4 bases; bases with no gene match: 6. Per the germline V gene, CDR1 is PRHDT and CDR2 is FYEKMQ (reference sequence). This CDR3 region has 15 residues. The CDR3 here is CASSSGTGRHQPQHF. The DNA of the CDR3 is TGTGCCAGCAGCTCCGGGACAGGGAGGCATCAGCCCCAGCATTTT.

The table lists this clone with a count of one. V gene TRBV4-1 combines with J gene TRBJ2-1; the match to TRBD2 covers 8 bases. The CDR3 length is 16 residues. The V segment lost 1 base and the J segment 7 bases; nucleotides outside the gene matches: 9. In germline, CDR1 is MGHRA, CDR2 YSYEKL. The CDR3 region is CASSQAQRGMRNEQFF. Written as DNA, the CDR3 is TGCGCCAGCAGCCAAGCTCAGCGGGGGATGAGGAATGAGCAGTTCTTC.

This chain links TRBV5-1 with TRBJ1-1; 9 nucleotides agree with TRBD1. V shed 3 bases and J 2 bases; nucleotides not matched to a gene: 8. The CDR3 has 16 amino acids. Germline V CDR1 and CDR2: SGHRS, YFSETQ. CDR3 residues: CASSWGTGLGNTEAFF. CDR3 DNA: TGCGCCAGCAGCTGGGGGACAGGGCTAGGAAACACTGAAGCTTTCTTT.

The CDR3 region is CASRDTGSTDTQYF. The CDR3 DNA reads as TGTGCCAGCAGGGATACCGGGAGCACAGATACGCAGTATTTT. The chain is built from TRBV6-5 and TRBJ2-3; D is undetermined. CDR1 and CDR2 (germline): MNHEY, SVGAGI. The CDR3 is 14 amino acids. The V end lost 6 bases, the J end lost 0 bases, and 10 bases lay between the germline ends.

J is TRBJ1-1 and V is TRBV7-8; TRBD1 is a possible D gene (6 bases). Germline V lookup: CDR1 SGHVS, CDR2 FQNEAQ. Trimming took 4 bases from V and 4 from J, leaving 16 bases between them. The CDR3 is 15 amino acids. The CDR3 reads CASSYRVGAVTEAFF. The DNA of the CDR3 is TGTGCCAGCAGCTACCGAGTGGGGGCGGTCACTGAAGCTTTCTTT.

J is TRBJ1-6 and V is TRBV6-6; the D gene is possibly TRBD1 (5 bases). CDR3 length: 16 amino acids. Germline loops: CDR1 MNHNY, CDR2 SVGAGI (reference sequence). Trimming cost V 2 bases and J 8 bases, with 16 bases left between them. In DNA, the CDR3 is TGTGCCAGCAGTTACATTGCGGGGCCAGGGTATTCACCCCTCCACTTT. Its translation: CASSYIAGPGYSPLHF.

V is TRBV6-6 and J is TRBJ2-2; TRBD1 agrees at 7 bases. The CDR3 runs to 15 residues. V shed 6 bases, J shed 4 bases, and the junction held 8 bases outside the gene matches. Germline CDR1 MNHNY, CDR2 SVGAGI (reference sequence). CDR3 amino acids: CASRSTGRGTGELFF. As DNA, the CDR3 is TGTGCCAGCAGGTCGACAGGGCGCGGCACCGGGGAGCTGTTTTTT.